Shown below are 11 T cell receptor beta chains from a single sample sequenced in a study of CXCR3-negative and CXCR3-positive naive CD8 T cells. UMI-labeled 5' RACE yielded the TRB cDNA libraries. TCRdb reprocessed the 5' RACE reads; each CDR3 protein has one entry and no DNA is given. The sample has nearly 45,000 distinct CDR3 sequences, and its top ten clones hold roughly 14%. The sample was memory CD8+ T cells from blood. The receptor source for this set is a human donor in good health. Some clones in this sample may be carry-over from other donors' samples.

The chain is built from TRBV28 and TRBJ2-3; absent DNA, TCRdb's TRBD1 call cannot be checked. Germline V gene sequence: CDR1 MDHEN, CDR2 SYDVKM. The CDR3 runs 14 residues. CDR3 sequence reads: CASSFYRRGDTQYF.

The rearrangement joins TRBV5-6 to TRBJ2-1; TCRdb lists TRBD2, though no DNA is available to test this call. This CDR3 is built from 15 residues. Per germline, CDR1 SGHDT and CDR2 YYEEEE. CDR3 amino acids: CASSLTSGRYNEQFF.

CDR3: CASGRQDYTEAFF. The chain is built from TRBV5-1 and TRBJ1-1; absent DNA, TCRdb's TRBD1 call cannot be checked. Per the germline V gene, CDR1 is SGHRS and CDR2 is YFSETQ. The CDR3 covers 13 residues.

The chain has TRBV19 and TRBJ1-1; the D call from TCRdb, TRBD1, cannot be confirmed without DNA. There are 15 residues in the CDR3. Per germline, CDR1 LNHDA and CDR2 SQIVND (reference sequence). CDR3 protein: CATIGGAWRNTEAFF.

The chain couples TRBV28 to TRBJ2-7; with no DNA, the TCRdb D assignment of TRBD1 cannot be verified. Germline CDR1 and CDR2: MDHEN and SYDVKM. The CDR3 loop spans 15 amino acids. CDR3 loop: CASTSEDRDSYEQYF. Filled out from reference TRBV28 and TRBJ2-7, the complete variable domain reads DVKVTQSSRYLVKRTGEKVFLECVQDMDHENMFWYRQDPGLGLRLIYFSYDVKMKEKGDIPEGYSVSREKKERFSLILESASTNQTSMYLCASTSEDRDSYEQYFGPGTRLTVT.

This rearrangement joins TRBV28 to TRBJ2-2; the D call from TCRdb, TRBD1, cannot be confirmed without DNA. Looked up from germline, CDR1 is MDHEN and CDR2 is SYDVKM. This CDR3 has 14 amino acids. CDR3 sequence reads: CASRNQGNTGELFF.

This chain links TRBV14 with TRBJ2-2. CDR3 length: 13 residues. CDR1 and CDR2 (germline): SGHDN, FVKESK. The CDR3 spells CASSQLNTGELFF.

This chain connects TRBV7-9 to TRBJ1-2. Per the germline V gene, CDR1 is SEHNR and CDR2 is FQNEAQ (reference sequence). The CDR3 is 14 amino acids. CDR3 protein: CASSYGFALDGYTF.

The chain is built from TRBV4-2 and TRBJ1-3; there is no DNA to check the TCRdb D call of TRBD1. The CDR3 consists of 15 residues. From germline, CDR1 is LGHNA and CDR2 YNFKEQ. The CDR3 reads CASSQEEGTGNTIYF.

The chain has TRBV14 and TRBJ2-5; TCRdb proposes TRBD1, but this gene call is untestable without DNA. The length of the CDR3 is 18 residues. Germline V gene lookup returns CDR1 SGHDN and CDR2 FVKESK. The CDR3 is CASSPTTGAGARQETQYF.

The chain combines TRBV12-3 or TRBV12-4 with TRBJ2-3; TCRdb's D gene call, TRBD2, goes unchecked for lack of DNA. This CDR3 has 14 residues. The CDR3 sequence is CASSSSGRANTQYF.